Following are 9 T cell receptor beta chains from one sample sequenced in a study of CD8 T cells in Susac syndrome. Reverse transcription used roughly 0.45 to 1 ug RNA and random hexamers. TCRdb used MiXCR to reprocess the immunoSEQ multiplex PCR reads, holding one entry per CDR3 protein. The sample has 250,000 to 300,000 distinct CDR3 sequences, approximately 84% seen once. Sequencing was done on a sample of CD8+ T cells from PBMCs. These receptors were collected from a human donor with multiple sclerosis.

This chain joins TRBV6-5 and TRBJ1-2; 8 bases align to TRBD1. The CDR3 sequence is 13 residues long. V dropped 7 bases and J dropped 8; count of bases not matched to a gene: 9. Germline assignment: CDR1 MNHEY and CDR2 SVGAGI. The CDR3 here is CASTISGGYGYTF. CDR3 nucleotides: TGTGCCAGCACGATTTCAGGGGGCTACGGCTACACCTTC.

The genes are TRBV27 and TRBJ1-2, with D possibly being TRBD1 (6 bases). Germline lookup yields CDR1 MNHEY and CDR2 SMNVEV (reference sequence). The CDR3 extends over 14 amino acids. V gave up 3 bases and J gave up 5 bases, with 13 bases separating them. The CDR3 sequence is CASSLSGAFYGYTF. The CDR3 DNA follows: TGTGCCAGCAGTTTGTCGGGGGCTTTTTATGGCTACACCTTC.

The V and J genes are TRBV19 and TRBJ2-7; the D gene is possibly TRBD1 (5 bases). The CDR3 runs 14 residues. In germline, CDR1 is LNHDA, CDR2 SQIVND (reference sequence). The ends were cut back, 4 bases at V and 1 base at J, with 11 bases in the middle. CDR3 DNA: TGTGCCAGTAGTACATACAGGAGATCCTACGAGCAGTACTTC. Translating gives CASSTYRRSYEQYF.

This clonotype was found once. The CDR3 coding sequence is TGTGCCAGCAGCTTGGTTGAAAGAGAGCAGTTCTTC. This sequence encodes CASSLVEREQFF. The gene calls are TRBV13 and TRBJ2-1; D gene unclear. Germline V gene lookup returns CDR1 PRHDT and CDR2 FYEKMQ (reference sequence). The CDR3 is 12 residues long. Trimming cost V 3 bases and J 10 bases, with 10 bases left between them.

The gene calls are TRBV24-1 and TRBJ2-3; tentative D call: TRBD1 (5 bases). Germline V gene sequence: CDR1 KGHDR, CDR2 SFDVKD. V was shortened by 10 bases and J by 1 base, with 17 bases between the two germline ends. This CDR3 is built from 15 residues. For the CDR3, the DNA is TGTGCCACAGCTACCGTGGAAGGGGGCACAGATACGCAGTATTTT. It yields the protein CATATVEGGTDTQYF.

The rearrangement uses TRBV28 and TRBJ1-2; D not certain. Per the germline V gene, CDR1 is MDHEN and CDR2 is SYDVKM. The germline V and J ends were trimmed by 6 bases and 8 bases, with 16 bases remaining between them. This CDR3 spans 13 amino acids. As DNA, the CDR3 is TGTGCCAGCAGCCCAACCGCGGGGTACGGCTACACCTTC. This translates into CASSPTAGYGYTF.

The gene calls are TRBV19 and TRBJ1-5; D remains ambiguous. Trimming removed 3 bases at V and 8 bases at J, with 11 bases between. Germline V CDR1 and CDR2: LNHDA, SQIVND (reference sequence). The CDR3 is 13 amino acids. This chain's CDR3 is CASSMDDEEPQHF. CDR3 nucleotides: TGTGCCAGTAGTATGGATGATGAGGAGCCCCAGCATTTT.

CDR3 loop: CASDPGAYAGELFF. DNA of the CDR3: TGTGCCAGCGACCCCGGGGCGTATGCCGGGGAGCTGTTTTTT. This chain links TRBV6-1 with TRBJ2-2, with D possibly being TRBD1 or TRBD2 (5 bases each). The germline V gene encodes CDR1 MNHNS and CDR2 SASEGT. Trimming pared 8 bases from V and 6 bases from J, leaving 16 bases between. The CDR3 has 14 residues.

The chain joins TRBV11-1 to TRBJ2-6, with 10 bases matching TRBD2. This CDR3 comprises 23 residues. V lost 1 base, J lost 1 base, and 19 bases stayed unmatched. In germline, CDR1 is SGHAT, CDR2 FQDESV (reference sequence). CDR3 in DNA: TGTGCCAGCAGCTTAGAAGAGTTGGGACTAGCGAATATCGGCTCGTCTGGGGCCAACGTCCTGACTTTC. It yields the protein CASSLEELGLANIGSSGANVLTF.